Following are 16 T cell receptor beta chains from one sample sequenced in a study of CD4+ T cells in melanoma. Some clones are missing from TCRdb's copy, which holds only in-frame ones; the method was immunoSEQ multiplex PCR. The sample includes approximately 110,000 clones, about 90% seen only once; the top ten take 3% to 4%. The sample consisted of peripheral blood. All receptors derive from a human donor with melanoma.

V usage is TRBV7-9 and J usage is TRBJ1-5; no reliable D call. V was clipped by 5 bases and J by 2 bases, with 13 bases between them. Germline lookup yields CDR1 SEHNR and CDR2 FQNEAQ (reference sequence). The CDR3 totals 15 residues. The CDR3 DNA sequence: TGTGCCAGCAGCGTAGGAGGCCTGGGCAATCAGCCCCAGCATTTT. Protein sequence: CASSVGGLGNQPQHF.

The V and J genes are TRBV11-2 and TRBJ2-3; D is undetermined. Germline V gene data show CDR1 as SGHAT and CDR2 as FQNNGV. Trimming removed 1 base at V and 2 bases at J, with 10 bases between. The CDR3 consists of 15 residues. CDR3 loop: CASSLVFGDTDTQYF. The CDR3 bases are TGTGCCAGCAGCTTAGTGTTCGGAGACACAGATACGCAGTATTTT.

This clone has a single count. The chain carries TRBV10-3 and TRBJ2-7, with 11 bases lining up with TRBD2. From germline, CDR1 is ENHRY and CDR2 SYGVKD. V lost 7 bases and J lost 5; bases outside the gene matches: 16. This CDR3 contains 17 residues. CDR3 sequence: CAIKAGGAVAGGDEQYF. The CDR3 nucleotides are TGTGCCATCAAAGCGGGGGGCGCAGTAGCGGGAGGGGACGAGCAGTACTTC.

The rearrangement joins TRBV5-1 to TRBJ2-3, with 7 nucleotides matching TRBD1. This CDR3 comprises 17 residues. With 0 bases clipped from V and 0 bases from J, the junction kept 7 bases outside the gene matches. Per germline, CDR1 SGHRS and CDR2 YFSETQ. The CDR3 nucleotides read TGCGCCAGCAGCTTGGGAGGGGGCTCATATAGCACAGATACGCAGTATTTT. Translating gives CASSLGGGSYSTDTQYF. Full variable domain (missing parts from reference TRBV5-1 and TRBJ2-3): KAGVTQTPRYLIKTRGQQVTLSCSPISGHRSVSWYQQTPGQGLQFLFEYFSETQRNKGNFPGRFSGRQFSNSRSEMNVSTLELGDSALYLCASSLGGGSYSTDTQYFGPGTRLTVL.

The J gene is TRBJ2-2, the V gene TRBV7-9; perhaps TRBD1 as D (5 bases). This CDR3 has 18 residues. Looked up from germline, CDR1 is SEHNR and CDR2 is FQNEAQ (reference sequence). Trimming left V 5 bases short and J 2 bases short, with 21 bases between. The CDR3 is CASSPAAWTPENTGELFF. The CDR3 DNA reads TGTGCCAGCAGCCCAGCCGCGTGGACACCGGAAAACACCGGGGAGCTGTTTTTT.

The chain combines TRBV5-7 with TRBJ1-3; D ambiguous. TRBV5-7 carries the ORF label, with uncertain function. The CDR3 is 16 residues long. Trimming left V 1 base short and J 0 bases short, with 11 bases between. The CDR3 bases are TGTGCCAGCAGCTTGTCCAGTGCGCACTCTGGAAACACCATATATTTT. It translates to CASSLSSAHSGNTIYF.

This chain connects TRBV5-1 to TRBJ2-3; D may correspond to TRBD1 or TRBD2 (5 bases each). The V gene lost 4 bases and the J gene lost 3 bases, with 18 bases spanning the gap. The CDR3 is made up of 16 amino acids. CDR1 is SGHRS, CDR2 YFSETQ, per germline. In nucleotides, the CDR3 is TGCGCCAGCAGCACCCGGGACGGGTCGGAGACAGATACGCAGTATTTT. Residues: CASSTRDGSETDTQYF.

CDR3 bases: TGTGCCAGCAGTCCCGGGACAGTCTATGGCTACACCTTC. Protein product: CASSPGTVYGYTF. V gene TRBV27 combines with J gene TRBJ1-2; 7 bases are a match to TRBD1. The CDR3 runs to 13 residues. CDR1 is MNHEY and CDR2 is SMNVEV in the germline V gene (reference sequence). V gave up 5 bases and J gave up 4 bases; unmatched junction bases: 4.

This chain joins TRBV25-1 and TRBJ2-7; no clear D. The V end lost 3 bases, the J end lost 3 bases, and 9 bases lay between the germline ends. The CDR3 is made up of 13 amino acids. Per germline, CDR1 MGHDK and CDR2 SYGVNS. The CDR3 DNA reads as TGTGCCAGCAGTGATCCCCTCCACTACGAGCAGTACTTC. Its protein product is CASSDPLHYEQYF.

In DNA form, the CDR3 reads TGTGCCTGGAGTGTTGGTAGCAATCAGCCCCAGCATTTT. Its protein product is CAWSVGSNQPQHF. V is TRBV30 and J is TRBJ1-5, with unresolved D. The germline CDR1 and CDR2 sequences are GTSNPN and SVGIG (reference sequence). The CDR3 is 13 amino acids. Trimming removed 0 bases at V and 0 bases at J, with 3 bases between.

CDR3 region: CASSPGGTGNEKLFF. The CDR3 DNA follows: TGTGCCAGCAGCCCTGGGGGGACAGGAAATGAAAAACTGTTTTTT. The chain couples TRBV5-4 to TRBJ1-4; the match to TRBD1 covers 8 bases. V trimming: 4 bases; J trimming: 5 bases; junction bases outside the gene matches: 7. This CDR3 contains 15 residues. Per germline, CDR1 SGHNT and CDR2 YYREEE (reference sequence). The full variable domain, in which reference TRBV5-4 and TRBJ1-4 provide the parts outside the CDR3, is ETGVTQSPTHLIKTRGQQVTLRCSSQSGHNTVSWYQQALGQGPQFIFQYYREEENGRGNFPPRFSGLQFPNYSSELNVNALELDDSALYLCASSPGGTGNEKLFFGSGTQLSVL.

CDR3: CASSFGQGRNQPQHF. The CDR3 DNA is TGTGCCAGCAGTTTTGGACAGGGACGCAATCAGCCCCAGCATTTT. The chain links TRBV6-6 to TRBJ1-5; 8 bases are a match to TRBD1. Trimming removed 4 bases from V and 2 bases from J; junction bases left unmatched: 4. The CDR3 extends over 15 amino acids. Looked up from germline, CDR1 is MNHNY and CDR2 is SVGAGI (reference sequence).

This rearrangement joins TRBV7-3 to TRBJ2-7; 7 bases are shared with TRBD2. V was clipped by 3 bases and J by 5 bases; unmatched bases: 7. The CDR3 loop spans 14 amino acids. Germline assignment: CDR1 SGHTA and CDR2 FQGTGA. CDR3 sequence reads: CASSLGGAWDEQYF. Here the CDR3 DNA reads TGTGCCAGCAGCTTGGGAGGGGCCTGGGACGAGCAGTACTTC.

The chain is built from TRBV5-1 and TRBJ2-4; no clear D. The germline gives CDR1 SGHRS, CDR2 YFSETQ. Trimming removed 2 bases at V and 8 bases at J, with 11 bases between. This CDR3 is 13 amino acids long. The CDR3 DNA reads as TGCGCCAGCAGCTTACCTACCAAGGACATTCAGTACTTC. This sequence encodes CASSLPTKDIQYF.

V and J are TRBV15 and TRBJ1-2; D might be TRBD1 (5 bases). The V end lost 3 bases, the J end lost 2 bases, and 7 bases lay between the germline ends. The CDR3 has 13 residues. Germline CDR1 and CDR2: LNHNV and YYDKDF (reference sequence). CDR3 sequence: CATSRRQNYGYTF. The CDR3 DNA follows: TGTGCCACCAGCAGGAGACAGAACTATGGCTACACCTTC.

The CDR3 DNA reads as TGTGCCAGCAGTCTCCCCCTCACCTACGAGCAGTACTTC. This translates into CASSLPLTYEQYF. The chain combines TRBV2 with TRBJ2-7; D unclear. Germline CDR1 SNHLY, CDR2 FYNNEI. Trimming removed 5 bases from V and 2 bases from J, with 10 bases in between. The CDR3 loop spans 13 amino acids.